The T cell receptor (beta chain) described here comes from a study of blood T cell repertoires in COVID-19. About the research overall: COVID-19 samples collected from the United States, Italy and Spain covered acute and convalescent phases. The analysed material was cDNA or gDNA that came from T cells, B-cell-depleted T cells, or PBMCs.

In the authors' methods: By means of reference gene primer amplification, nucleated cell counts were estimated. TCRdb's copy holds only in-frame clones and misses some; the assay was immunoSEQ multiplex PCR. The DNA was the basis for D and trimming; V, J and clone size are from that table. The repertoire holds some 60,000 clones, with roughly 80% as singletons. The CDR3 runs to 15 residues. Germline CDR1 SGDLS, CDR2 YYNGEE. J was trimmed by 8 bases and V by 0 bases; bases with no gene match: 5. The TCR was taken from a woman aged 50 to 60 with active or convalescent COVID-19. Sequencing was done on a sample of peripheral blood. The chain couples TRBV9 to TRBJ2-1; TRBD2 matches at 10 bases. CDR3 nucleotides: TGTGCCAGCAGCGTAGTAGCGGGAGGTGTGGATGAGCAGTTCTTC. Translation gives CASSVVAGGVDEQFF.